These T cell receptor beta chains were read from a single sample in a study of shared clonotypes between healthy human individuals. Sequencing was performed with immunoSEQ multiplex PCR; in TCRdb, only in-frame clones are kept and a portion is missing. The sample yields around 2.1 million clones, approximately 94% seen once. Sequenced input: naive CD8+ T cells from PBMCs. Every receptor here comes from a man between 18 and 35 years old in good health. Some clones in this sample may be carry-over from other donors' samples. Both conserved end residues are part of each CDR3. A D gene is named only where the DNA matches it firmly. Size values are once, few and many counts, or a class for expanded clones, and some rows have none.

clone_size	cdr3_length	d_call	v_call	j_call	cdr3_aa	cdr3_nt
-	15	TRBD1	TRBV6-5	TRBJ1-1	CASSSNRGGYTEAFF	TGTGCCAGCAGTTCGAACAGGGGCGGATACACTGAAGCTTTCTTT
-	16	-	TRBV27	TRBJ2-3	CASSLLAPRAVDTQYF	TGTGCCAGCAGTTTACTAGCACCCCGGGCGGTGGATACGCAGTATTTT
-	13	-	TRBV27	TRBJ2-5	CASSLRGQETQYF	TGTGCCAGCAGTTTAAGGGGGCAAGAGACCCAGTACTTC
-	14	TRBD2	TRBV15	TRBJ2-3	CATSGRLAYDTQYF	TGTGCCACCAGCGGACGACTAGCGTACGATACGCAGTATTTT
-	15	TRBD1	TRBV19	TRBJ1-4	CASSEPGQRSEKLFF	TGTGCCAGTAGCGAACCGGGACAGAGAAGTGAAAAACTGTTTTTT
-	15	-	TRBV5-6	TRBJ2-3	CASSPPAGGTDTQYF	TGTGCCAGCAGCCCCCCGGCGGGCGGCACAGATACGCAGTATTTT
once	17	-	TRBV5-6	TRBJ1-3	CASSLAAGWGQGNTIYF	TGTGCCAGCAGCTTGGCCGCGGGCTGGGGGCAAGGAAACACCATATATTTT
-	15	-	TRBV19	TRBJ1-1	CASSIVDSRGGEAFF	TGTGCCAGTAGTATAGTGGACTCCCGCGGGGGTGAAGCTTTCTTT
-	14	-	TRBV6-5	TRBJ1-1	CASSFQGLNTEAFF	TGTGCCAGCAGTTTTCAGGGGTTGAACACTGAAGCTTTCTTT
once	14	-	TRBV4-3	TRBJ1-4	CASSPGLLNEKLFF	TGCGCCAGCAGCCCGGGACTGCTTAATGAAAAACTGTTTTTT
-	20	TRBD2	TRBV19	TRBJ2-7	CASSLHTPGTSDLQAYEQYF	TGTGCCAGTAGCCTTCACACTCCCGGGACTAGCGACTTACAAGCATACGAGCAGTACTTC
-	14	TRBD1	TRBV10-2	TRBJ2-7	CASSEAGRGYEQYF	TGCGCCAGCAGTGAGGCTGGCAGGGGGTACGAGCAGTACTTC
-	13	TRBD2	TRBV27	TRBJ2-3	CASRWTGGDTQYF	TGTGCCAGCAGATGGACGGGGGGAGATACGCAGTATTTT
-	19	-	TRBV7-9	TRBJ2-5	CASSRAVDGRGNPQETQYF	TGTGCCAGCAGCCGCGCAGTGGACGGCCGCGGTAACCCCCAAGAGACCCAGTACTTC
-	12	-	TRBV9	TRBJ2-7	CASSVGGDEQYF	TGTGCCAGCAGCGTAGGTGGCGACGAGCAGTACTTC
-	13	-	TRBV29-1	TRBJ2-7	CSVEFGRGYEQYF	TGCAGCGTTGAATTTGGGAGAGGCTACGAGCAGTACTTC
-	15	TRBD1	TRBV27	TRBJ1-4	CASSPQTGGDEKLFF	TGTGCCAGCAGTCCCCAGACAGGGGGCGACGAAAAACTGTTTTTT
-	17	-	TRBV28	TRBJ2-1	CASSSLVERVSYNEQFF	TGTGCCAGCAGTTCCCTAGTCGAGCGGGTCTCCTACAATGAGCAGTTCTTC
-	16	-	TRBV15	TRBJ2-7	CATSGNSEDRSYEQYF	TGTGCCACCAGTGGAAACTCCGAGGACAGATCCTACGAGCAGTACTTC
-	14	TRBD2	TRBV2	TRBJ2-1	CASSQLAVQNEQFF	TGTGCCAGCAGCCAACTAGCGGTTCAAAATGAGCAGTTCTTC
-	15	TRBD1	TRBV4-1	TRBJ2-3	CASSYATGMADTQYF	TGCGCCAGCAGCTATGCGACAGGGATGGCAGATACGCAGTATTTT
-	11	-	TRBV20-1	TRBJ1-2	CSARTAYGYTF	TGCAGTGCTAGGACAGCTTATGGCTACACCTTC
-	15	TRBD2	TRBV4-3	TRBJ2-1	CASSQASGRGNEQFF	TGCGCCAGCAGCCAGGCTAGCGGGAGGGGGAATGAGCAGTTCTTC